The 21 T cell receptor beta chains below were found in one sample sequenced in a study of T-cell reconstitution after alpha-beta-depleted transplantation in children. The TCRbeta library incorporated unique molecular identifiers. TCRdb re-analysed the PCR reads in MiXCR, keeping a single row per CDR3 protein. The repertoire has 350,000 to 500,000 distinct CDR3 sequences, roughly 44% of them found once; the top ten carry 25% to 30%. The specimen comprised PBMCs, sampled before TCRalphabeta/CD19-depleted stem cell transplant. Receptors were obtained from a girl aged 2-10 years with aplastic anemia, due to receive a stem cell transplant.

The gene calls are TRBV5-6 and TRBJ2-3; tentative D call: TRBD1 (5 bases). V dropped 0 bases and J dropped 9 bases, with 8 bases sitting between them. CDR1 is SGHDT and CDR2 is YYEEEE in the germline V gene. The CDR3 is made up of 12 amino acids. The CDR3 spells CASSLGQGTQYF. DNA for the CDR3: TGTGCCAGCAGCTTGGGGCAGGGAACGCAGTATTTT.

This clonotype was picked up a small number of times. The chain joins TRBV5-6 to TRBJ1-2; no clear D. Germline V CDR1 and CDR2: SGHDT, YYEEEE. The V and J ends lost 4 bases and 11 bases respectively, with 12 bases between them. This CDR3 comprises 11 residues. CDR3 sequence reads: CASSAGGVYTF. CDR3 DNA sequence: TGTGCCAGCAGCGCCGGTGGGGTTTACACCTTC.

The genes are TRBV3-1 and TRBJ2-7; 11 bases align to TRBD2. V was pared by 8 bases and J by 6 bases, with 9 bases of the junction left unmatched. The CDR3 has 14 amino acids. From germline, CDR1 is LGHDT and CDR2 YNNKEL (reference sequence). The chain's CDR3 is CASRSSGRTGEQYF. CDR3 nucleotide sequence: TGTGCCAGCCGGTCTAGCGGGAGGACGGGCGAGCAGTACTTC.

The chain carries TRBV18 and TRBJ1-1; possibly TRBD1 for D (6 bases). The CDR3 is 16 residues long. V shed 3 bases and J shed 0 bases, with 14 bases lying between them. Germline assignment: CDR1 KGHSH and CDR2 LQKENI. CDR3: CASSPGASLMNTEAFF. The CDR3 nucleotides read TGTGCCAGCTCACCGGGGGCAAGCCTCATGAACACTGAAGCTTTCTTT.

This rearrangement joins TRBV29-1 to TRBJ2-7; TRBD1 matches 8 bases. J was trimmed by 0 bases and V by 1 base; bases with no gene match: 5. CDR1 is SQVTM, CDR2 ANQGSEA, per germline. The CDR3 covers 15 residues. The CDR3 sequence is CSVEGGTGPSYEQYF. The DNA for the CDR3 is TGCAGCGTTGAAGGGGGGACAGGACCCTCCTACGAGCAGTACTTC.

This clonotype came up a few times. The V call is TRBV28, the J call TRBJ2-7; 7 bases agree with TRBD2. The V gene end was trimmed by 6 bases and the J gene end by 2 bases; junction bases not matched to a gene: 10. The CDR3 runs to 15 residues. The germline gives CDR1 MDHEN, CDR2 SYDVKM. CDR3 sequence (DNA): TGTGCCAGCAGCGACCCACTAGCGCCGACCTACGAGCAGTACTTC. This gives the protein CASSDPLAPTYEQYF.

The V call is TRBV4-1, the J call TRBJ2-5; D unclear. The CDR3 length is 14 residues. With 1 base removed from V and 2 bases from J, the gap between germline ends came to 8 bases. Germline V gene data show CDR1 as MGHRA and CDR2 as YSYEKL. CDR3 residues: CASSQVTRQETQYF. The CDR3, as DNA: TGCGCCAGCAGCCAAGTTACGCGTCAAGAGACCCAGTACTTC.

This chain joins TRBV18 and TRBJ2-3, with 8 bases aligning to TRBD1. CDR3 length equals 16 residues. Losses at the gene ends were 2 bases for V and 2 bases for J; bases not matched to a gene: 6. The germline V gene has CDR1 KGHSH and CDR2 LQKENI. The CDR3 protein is CASSPSDRGFTDTQYF. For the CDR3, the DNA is TGTGCCAGCTCACCATCCGACAGGGGCTTCACAGATACGCAGTATTTT.

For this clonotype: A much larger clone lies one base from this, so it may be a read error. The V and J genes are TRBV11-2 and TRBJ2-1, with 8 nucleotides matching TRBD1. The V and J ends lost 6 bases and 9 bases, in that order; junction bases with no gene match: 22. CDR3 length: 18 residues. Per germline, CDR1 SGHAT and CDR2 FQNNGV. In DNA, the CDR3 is TGTGCCAGCAGGTCCCGTCCCGGGACAGGTTTCAGTTTCGGTGAGCAGTTCTTC. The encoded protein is CASRSRPGTGFSFGEQFF.

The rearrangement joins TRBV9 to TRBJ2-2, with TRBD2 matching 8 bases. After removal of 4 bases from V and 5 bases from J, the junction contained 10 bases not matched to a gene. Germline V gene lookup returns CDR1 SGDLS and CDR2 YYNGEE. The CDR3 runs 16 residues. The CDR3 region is CASSTRSRGGTGELFF. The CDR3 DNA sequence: TGTGCCAGCAGCACGAGGAGTCGGGGGGGAACCGGGGAGCTGTTTTTT. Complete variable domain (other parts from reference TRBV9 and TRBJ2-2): DSGVTQTPKHLITATGQRVTLRCSPRSGDLSVYWYQQSLDQGLQFLIQYYNGEERAKGNILERFSAQQFPDLHSELNLSSLELGDSALYFCASSTRSRGGTGELFFGEGSRLTVL.

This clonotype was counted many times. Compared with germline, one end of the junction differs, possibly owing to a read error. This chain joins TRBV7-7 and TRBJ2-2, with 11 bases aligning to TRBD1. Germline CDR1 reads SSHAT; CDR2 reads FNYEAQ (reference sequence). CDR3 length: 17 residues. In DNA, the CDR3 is TGTGCTAGCAGCCCTTCACCCGGGACAGGGGGCACCGGGGAGCTGTTTTTT. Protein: CASSPSPGTGGTGELFF.

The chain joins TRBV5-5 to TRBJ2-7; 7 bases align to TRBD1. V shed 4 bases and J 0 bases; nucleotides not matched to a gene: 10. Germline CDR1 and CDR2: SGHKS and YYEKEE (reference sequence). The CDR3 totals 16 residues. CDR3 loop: CASSGWDSVVSYEQYF. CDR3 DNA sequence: TGTGCCAGCAGCGGATGGGACAGCGTCGTCTCCTACGAGCAGTACTTC. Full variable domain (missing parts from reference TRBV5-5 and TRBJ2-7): DAGVTQSPTHLIKTRGQQVTLRCSPISGHKSVSWYQQVLGQGPQFIFQYYEKEERGRGNFPDRFSARQFPNYSSELNVNALLLGDSALYLCASSGWDSVVSYEQYFGPGTRLTVT.

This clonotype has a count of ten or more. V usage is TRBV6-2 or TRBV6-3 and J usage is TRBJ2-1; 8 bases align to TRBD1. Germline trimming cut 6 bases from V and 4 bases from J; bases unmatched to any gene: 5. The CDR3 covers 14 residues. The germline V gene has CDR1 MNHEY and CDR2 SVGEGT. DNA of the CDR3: TGTGCCAGCAGACGGACAGGGATTTACAATGAGCAGTTCTTC. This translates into CASRRTGIYNEQFF.

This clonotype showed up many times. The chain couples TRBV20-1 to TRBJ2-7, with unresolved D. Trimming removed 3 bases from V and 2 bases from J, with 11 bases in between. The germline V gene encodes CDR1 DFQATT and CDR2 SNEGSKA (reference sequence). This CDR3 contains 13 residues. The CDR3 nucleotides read TGCAGTGCTAGTTCTCGTCAGACCTACGAGCAGTACTTC. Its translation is CSASSRQTYEQYF.

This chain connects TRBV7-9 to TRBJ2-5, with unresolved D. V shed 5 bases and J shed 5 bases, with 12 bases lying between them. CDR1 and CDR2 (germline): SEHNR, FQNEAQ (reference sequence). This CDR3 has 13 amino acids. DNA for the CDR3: TGTGCCAGCAGCCCGCATAACCTGGAGACCCAGTACTTC. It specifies CASSPHNLETQYF.

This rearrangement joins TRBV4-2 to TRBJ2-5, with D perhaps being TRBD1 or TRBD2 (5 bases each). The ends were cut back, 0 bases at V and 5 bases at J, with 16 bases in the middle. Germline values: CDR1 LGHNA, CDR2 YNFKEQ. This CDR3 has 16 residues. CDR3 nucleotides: TGTGCCAGCAGCCAAGATCTGGGGACGTCGTGGGAGACCCAGTACTTC. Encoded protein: CASSQDLGTSWETQYF.

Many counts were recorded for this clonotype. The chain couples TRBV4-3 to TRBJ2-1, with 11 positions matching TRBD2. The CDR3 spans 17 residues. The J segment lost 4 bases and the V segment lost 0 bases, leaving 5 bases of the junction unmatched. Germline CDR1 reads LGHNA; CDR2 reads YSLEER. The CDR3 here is CASSQDRVAGGYNEQFF. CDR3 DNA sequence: TGCGCCAGCAGCCAAGATCGAGTAGCGGGAGGGTACAATGAGCAGTTCTTC.

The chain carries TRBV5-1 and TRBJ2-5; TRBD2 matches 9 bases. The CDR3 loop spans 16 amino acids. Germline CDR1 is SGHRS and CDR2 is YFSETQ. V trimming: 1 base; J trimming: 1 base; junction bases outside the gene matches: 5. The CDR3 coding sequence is TGCGCCAGCAGCTTGTCAGCGGGGGGCCTCCAAGAGACCCAGTACTTC. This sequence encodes CASSLSAGGLQETQYF. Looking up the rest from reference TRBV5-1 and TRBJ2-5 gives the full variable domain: KAGVTQTPRYLIKTRGQQVTLSCSPISGHRSVSWYQQTPGQGLQFLFEYFSETQRNKGNFPGRFSGRQFSNSRSEMNVSTLELGDSALYLCASSLSAGGLQETQYFGPGTRLLVL.

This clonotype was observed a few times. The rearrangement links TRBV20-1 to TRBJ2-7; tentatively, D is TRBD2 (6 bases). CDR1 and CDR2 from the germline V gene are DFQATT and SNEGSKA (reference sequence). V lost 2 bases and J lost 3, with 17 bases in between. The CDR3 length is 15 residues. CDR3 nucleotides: TGCAGTGCTAGAAGGGCCGGGAGTAGTCGCTACGAGCAGTACTTC. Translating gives CSARRAGSSRYEQYF.

The CDR3 loop is CASSDGYSNQPQHF. In nucleotides, the CDR3 is TGTGCCAGCAGTGACGGCTATAGCAATCAGCCCCAGCATTTT. The chain links TRBV2 to TRBJ1-5; D gene uncertain. The V gene's germline CDR1 is SNHLY and CDR2 FYNNEI. The CDR3 consists of 14 residues. V shed 3 bases and J shed 0 bases, with 6 bases lying between them.

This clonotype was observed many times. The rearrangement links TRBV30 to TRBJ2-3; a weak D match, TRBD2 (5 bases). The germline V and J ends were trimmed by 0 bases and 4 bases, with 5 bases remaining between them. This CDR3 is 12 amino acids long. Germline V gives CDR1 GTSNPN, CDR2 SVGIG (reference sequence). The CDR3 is CAWSVAADTQYF. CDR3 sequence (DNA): TGTGCCTGGAGTGTAGCGGCAGATACGCAGTATTTT.